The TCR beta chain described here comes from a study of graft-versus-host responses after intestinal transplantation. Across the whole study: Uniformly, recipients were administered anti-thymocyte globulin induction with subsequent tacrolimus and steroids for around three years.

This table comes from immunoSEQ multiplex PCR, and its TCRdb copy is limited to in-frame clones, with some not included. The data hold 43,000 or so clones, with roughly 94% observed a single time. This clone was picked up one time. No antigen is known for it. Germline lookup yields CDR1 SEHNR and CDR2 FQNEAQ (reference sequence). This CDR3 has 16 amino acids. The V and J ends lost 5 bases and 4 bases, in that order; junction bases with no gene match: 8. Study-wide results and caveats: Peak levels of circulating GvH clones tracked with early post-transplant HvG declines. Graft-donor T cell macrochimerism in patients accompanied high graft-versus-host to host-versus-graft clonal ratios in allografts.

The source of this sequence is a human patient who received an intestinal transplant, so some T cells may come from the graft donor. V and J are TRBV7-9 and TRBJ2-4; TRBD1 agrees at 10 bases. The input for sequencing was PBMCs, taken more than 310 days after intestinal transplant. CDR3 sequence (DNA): TGTGCCAGCAGCCCAAGACCGGGACAGGGGAAAAACATTCAGTACTTC. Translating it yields CASSPRPGQGKNIQYF.